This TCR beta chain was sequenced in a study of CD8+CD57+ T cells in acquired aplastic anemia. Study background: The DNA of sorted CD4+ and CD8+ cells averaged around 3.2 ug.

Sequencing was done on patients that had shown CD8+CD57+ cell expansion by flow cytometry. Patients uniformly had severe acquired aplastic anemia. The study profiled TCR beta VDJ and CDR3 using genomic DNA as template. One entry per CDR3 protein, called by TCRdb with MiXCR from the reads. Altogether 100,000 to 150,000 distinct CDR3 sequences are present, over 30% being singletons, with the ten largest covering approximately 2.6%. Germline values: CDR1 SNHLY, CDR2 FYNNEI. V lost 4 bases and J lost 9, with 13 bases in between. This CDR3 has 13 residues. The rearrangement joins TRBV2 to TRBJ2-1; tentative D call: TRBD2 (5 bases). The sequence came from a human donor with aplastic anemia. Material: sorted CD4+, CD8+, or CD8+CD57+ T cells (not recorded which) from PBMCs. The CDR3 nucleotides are TGTGCCAGCAGTGCAGAGGGATCGGGTGAGCAGTTCTTC. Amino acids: CASSAEGSGEQFF. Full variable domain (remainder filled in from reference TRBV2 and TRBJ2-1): EPEVTQTPSHQVTQMGQEVILRCVPISNHLYFYWYRQILGQKVEFLVSFYNNEISEKSEIFDDQFSVERPDGSNFTLKIRSTKLEDSAMYFCASSAEGSGEQFFGPGTRLTVL.